The rows below give T cell receptor beta chains drawn from one sample of a study of blood T cells in healthy people across ages. One entry per CDR3 protein, called by TCRdb with MiXCR from the 5' RACE reads. Of 590,000 or so distinct CDR3 sequences in the sample, roughly 31% were seen once. Sequenced material: blood. The receptor source for this set is a woman older than 75 in good health. The CDR3 runs from the conserved cysteine through the conserved F or W. Fields, in order: J gene, clone size, D gene, CDR3 length, V gene, CDR3 protein, CDR3 DNA. A D gene is named only where the DNA matches it firmly. Size values are once, few and many counts, or a class for expanded clones, and some rows have none.

TRBJ2-2 . . 15 TRBV20-1 CSARGPGDTTGELFF TGCAGTGCTAGAGGTCCGGGGGATACCACCGGGGAGCTGTTTTTT
TRBJ2-5 few . 16 TRBV15 CATSRWGSRLRETQYF TGTGCCACCAGCAGATGGGGAAGTCGTTTAAGGGAGACCCAGTACTTC
TRBJ2-1 many TRBD2 16 TRBV4-2 CASSQEGTSGYNEQFF TGTGCCAGCAGCCAAGAGGGGACTAGCGGCTACAATGAGCAGTTCTTC
TRBJ2-5 . TRBD2 16 TRBV20-1 CSARGSSGGTGETQYF TGCAGTGCTAGAGGTAGCAGCGGGGGGACGGGAGAGACCCAGTACTTC
TRBJ1-1 many TRBD1 13 TRBV20-1 CSAQGDLNTEAFF TGCAGTGCACAGGGGGACTTGAACACTGAAGCTTTCTTT
TRBJ2-5 many TRBD2 14 TRBV7-2 CASSYWGGQETQYF TGTGCCAGCAGCTATTGGGGGGGCCAAGAGACCCAGTACTTC
TRBJ2-7 . . 11 TRBV11-2 CASSLGDKQYF TGTGCCAGCAGCTTAGGGGACAAGCAGTACTTC
TRBJ2-7 many . 14 TRBV20-1 CSASRGLSSYEQYF TGCAGTGCTAGCAGGGGACTCTCGTCCTACGAGCAGTACTTC
TRBJ1-1 few TRBD1 18 TRBV7-9 CASSLRRLKTGANTEAFF TGTGCCAGCAGCCTTCGCCGCTTGAAGACAGGGGCGAACACTGAAGCTTTCTTT
TRBJ2-1 few . 17 TRBV7-2 CASSLAFSWGTYNEQFF TGTGCCAGCAGCTTAGCCTTTTCCTGGGGAACCTACAATGAGCAGTTCTTC
TRBJ1-2 many TRBD1 15 TRBV9 CASSKAGQGNYGYTF TGTGCCAGCAGCAAAGCGGGACAGGGTAACTATGGCTACACCTTC
TRBJ2-7 . TRBD2 14 TRBV13 CASRLLAGGREQYF TGTGCCAGCAGGCTACTAGCGGGAGGGCGAGAGCAGTACTTC
TRBJ1-2 few . 15 TRBV7-2 CASSYRTGRAEGYTF TGTGCCAGCAGCTACCGAACAGGGAGGGCTGAGGGCTACACCTTC
TRBJ1-2 many TRBD1 12 TRBV30 CAWTTGDYGYTF TGTGCCTGGACGACAGGGGACTATGGCTACACCTTC
TRBJ1-1 few TRBD1 12 TRBV5-1 CASSSGQGEAFF TGCGCCAGCAGCTCTGGACAGGGTGAAGCTTTCTTT
TRBJ2-1 many TRBD2 16 TRBV15 CATSRNGLAGYNEQFF TGTGCCACCAGCAGAAACGGACTAGCGGGATACAATGAGCAGTTCTTC
TRBJ1-4 few . 18 TRBV5-1 CASSLARGSTATNEKLFF TGCGCCAGCAGCTTGGCTCGGGGATCTACCGCGACTAATGAAAAACTGTTTTTT
TRBJ2-7 many . 13 TRBV7-3 CASSLTRAGEQYF TGTGCCAGCAGCTTAACCAGGGCTGGTGAGCAGTACTTC
TRBJ2-7 . . 15 TRBV5-1 CASSRTGDNSYEQYF TGCGCCAGCAGCAGAACCGGGGACAACTCCTACGAGCAGTACTTC
TRBJ2-5 . . 11 TRBV5-1 CASRVKETQYF TGCGCCAGCAGGGTTAAAGAGACCCAGTACTTC
TRBJ2-7 many . 15 TRBV14 CASSHNAGPSYEQYF TGTGCCAGCAGCCATAATGCGGGGCCCTCCTACGAGCAGTACTTC
TRBJ2-1 . . 14 TRBV7-9 CASSLQKARDEQFF TGTGCCAGCAGCTTACAGAAAGCTCGCGATGAGCAGTTCTTC
TRBJ2-1 . TRBD1 13 TRBV6-5 CASSSTGAKEQFF TGTGCCAGCAGTTCAACAGGGGCTAAGGAGCAGTTCTTC